A selection of T cell receptor beta chains follows, all from one sample in a study of T cell changes during pregnancy in multiple sclerosis. TCRdb's copy holds only in-frame clones and misses some; the assay was immunoSEQ multiplex PCR. The sample holds around 68,000 clones; 90% are singletons and the top ten take around 1.6%. The sequencing here drew on peripheral blood, taken in the third trimester of pregnancy. These receptors were obtained from a female donor with multiple sclerosis, enrolled in a pregnancy study. Each CDR3 is given with its conserved first and last residue. Each record gives: V gene, D gene, J gene, clone size, CDR3 DNA, CDR3 protein. The D gene is left open where the match is weak. Clone size is shown for a subset of rows, as once, few, many or a class of expanded clone.

>TRBV7-2|-|TRBJ2-5|-
TGTGCCAGCAGCTTAGTGCCCAGGGTTTTGATAGAGACCCAGTACTTC
CASSLVPRVLIETQYF
>TRBV7-2|-|TRBJ2-7|-
TGTGCCAGCAGCCCATATCTCGGCTACGAGCAGTACTTC
CASSPYLGYEQYF
>TRBV6-5|TRBD1|TRBJ1-2|-
TGTGCCAGCAGTTCACAGGGGTCCCCGACTAACTATGGCTACACCTTC
CASSSQGSPTNYGYTF
>TRBV6-5|TRBD1|TRBJ1-3|-
TGTGCCAGCAGTGTCGGACAGGGCCCTGGAAACACCATATATTTT
CASSVGQGPGNTIYF
>TRBV15|-|TRBJ2-6|-
TGTGCCACCAGCAGAGCTGGACAGATCTCTGGGGCCAACGTCCTGACTTTC
CATSRAGQISGANVLTF
>TRBV6-1|-|TRBJ1-4|-
TGTGCCAGCAGTGAAGCGGGGTCGGGTCGGGGTGAAAAACTGTTTTTT
CASSEAGSGRGEKLFF
>TRBV29-1|-|TRBJ2-3|-
TGCAGCGTTGAACCCCTAGGGGCAAGCGCAGATACGCAGTATTTT
CSVEPLGASADTQYF
>TRBV19|TRBD1|TRBJ1-1|-
TGTGCCAGTAGTTACAGGGGCACGAACACTGAAGCTTTCTTT
CASSYRGTNTEAFF
>TRBV5-4|TRBD1|TRBJ1-2|-
TGTGCCAGCAGCTTGGCAGGGGGCAGCTATGGCTACACCTTC
CASSLAGGSYGYTF
>TRBV7-8|-|TRBJ2-7|-
TGTGCCAGCAGCTTAGTAGAGGGCTACGAGCAGTACTTC
CASSLVEGYEQYF
>TRBV4-3|TRBD1|TRBJ2-6|-
TGCGCCAGCAGCCAAGGAAACAAGGGGGCCTCTGGGGCCAACGTCCTGACTTTC
CASSQGNKGASGANVLTF
>TRBV19|-|TRBJ2-7|-
TGTGCCAGTAGTACCGCGGCACAAGCCTACGAGCAGTACTTC
CASSTAAQAYEQYF
>TRBV4-1|-|TRBJ2-3|-
TGCGCCAGCAGCCAAGGGTCATTGGGGCCCGCGGCAGATACGCAGTATTTT
CASSQGSLGPAADTQYF
>TRBV11-2|-|TRBJ1-3|-
TGTGCCAGCAGACCGCGACTTTTCCGCTCTGGAAACACCATATATTTT
CASRPRLFRSGNTIYF
>TRBV5-1|TRBD2|TRBJ2-1|-
TGCGCCAGCAGTGTAGGCGGGAGACAAGCCTACAATGAGCAGTTCTTC
CASSVGGRQAYNEQFF
>TRBV27|-|TRBJ1-5|-
TGTGCCAGCAGTTTAATGGGGACTGGTCAGCCCCAGCATTTT
CASSLMGTGQPQHF
>TRBV5-6|TRBD1|TRBJ2-3|-
TGTGCCAGCAGCCGGGACAGGGGAACAGATACGCAGTATTTT
CASSRDRGTDTQYF
>TRBV2|TRBD2|TRBJ2-1|few
TGTGCCAGCAGTCTTGGACTAGCCGAACATGAGCAGTTCTTC
CASSLGLAEHEQFF
>TRBV18|TRBD1|TRBJ2-7|-
TGTGCCAGCTCTACGAAACCGACAGGGGCGGCCTACGAGCAGTACTTC
CASSTKPTGAAYEQYF
>TRBV4-3|TRBD1|TRBJ2-7|-
TGCGCCAGCAGTAGGGGAAAAGGACAGGGAAACTACGAGCAGTACTTC
CASSRGKGQGNYEQYF
>TRBV4-1|-|TRBJ2-7|few
TGCGCCAGCAGCCAAGGGACGGGGGAGCAGTACTTC
CASSQGTGEQYF
>TRBV6-1|TRBD2|TRBJ2-1|-
TGTGCCAGCAGTGAACGGGGGGACTCCTACAATGAGCAGTTCTTC
CASSERGDSYNEQFF
>TRBV30|TRBD2|TRBJ2-2|-
TGTGCCTATAAACGGGCGGGAGGGCCGAGCGGGGAGCTGTTTTTT
CAYKRAGGPSGELFF
>TRBV5-4|-|TRBJ2-7|-
TGTGCCAGCAGCCCGGGGGACTCGGGATACGAGCAGTACTTC
CASSPGDSGYEQYF
>TRBV11-2|-|TRBJ1-1|-
TGTGCCAGCAGCTTGGTGAGCGCCACTGAAGCTTTCTTT
CASSLVSATEAFF
>TRBV7-2|-|TRBJ2-6|-
TGTGCCAGCAGCTCGGACTTCTCTGGGGCCAACGTCCTGACTTTC
CASSSDFSGANVLTF
>TRBV9|-|TRBJ1-1|many
TGTGCCAGCAGCGTAGTCCCGGAGGGGTACACTGAAGCTTTCTTT
CASSVVPEGYTEAFF
>TRBV5-1|TRBD1|TRBJ2-2|-
TGCGCCAGCAGCTTGGGTCTGGGACAGGGAGCCGGGGAGCTGTTTTTT
CASSLGLGQGAGELFF
>TRBV6-1|TRBD1|TRBJ2-3|-
TGTGCCAGCAGTTCCGGGACAGGGTCCACAGATACGCAGTATTTT
CASSSGTGSTDTQYF
>TRBV4-1|-|TRBJ2-1|-
TGCGCCAGCAGCCAAGCTGGGGGCGCAGATTACGAGCAGTTCTTC
CASSQAGGADYEQFF
>TRBV29-1|TRBD1|TRBJ2-2|-
TGCAGCGGGCAGGGGGAGTGGACCGGGGAGCTGTTTTTT
CSGQGEWTGELFF
>TRBV5-1|-|TRBJ1-2|few
TGCGCCAGCAGCCCGGACAGATACTATGGCTACACCTTC
CASSPDRYYGYTF
>TRBV6-5|-|TRBJ1-2|-
TGTGCCAGCAGGAGCCTCGGGACACGTTATGGCTACACCTTC
CASRSLGTRYGYTF
>TRBV6-5|-|TRBJ1-3|-
TGTGCCAGCAGCAAACAGGGAATAAGTGGAAACACCATATATTTT
CASSKQGISGNTIYF
>TRBV12-5|-|TRBJ1-1|-
TGTGCTAGTGGTTTTGGCAGGGTAACGAACACTGAAGCTTTCTTT
CASGFGRVTNTEAFF
>TRBV6-5|TRBD1|TRBJ1-2|-
TGTGCCAGCAGTGTGGACAGGGTCGGCTACACCTTC
CASSVDRVGYTF
>TRBV6-5|-|TRBJ2-5|-
TGTGCCAGCAGTTACTCGTCAGGGGAGGGTGAGACCCAGTACTTC
CASSYSSGEGETQYF
>TRBV19|-|TRBJ1-5|-
TGTGCCAGTAGTATAAGCCCTTATCAGCCCCAGCATTTT
CASSISPYQPQHF
>TRBV6-5|TRBD1|TRBJ2-6|-
TGTGCCAGCAGTAACAGGGGGCTCGGGGCCAACGTCCTGACTTTC
CASSNRGLGANVLTF
>TRBV29-1|TRBD1|TRBJ2-4|-
TGCAGCGTTGAAGACGGGACAGGGTATCAAAACATTCAGTACTTC
CSVEDGTGYQNIQYF
>TRBV10-2|TRBD2|TRBJ2-1|-
TGCGCCAGCACGCCGGGACTAGCGGGAGGGGGTGAGCAGTTCTTC
CASTPGLAGGGEQFF
>TRBV29-1|-|TRBJ1-1|-
TGCAGCGCATCTGACGGGAACCCTGAAGCTTTCTTT
CSASDGNPEAFF
>TRBV6-5|-|TRBJ2-7|-
TGTGCCAGCAGTTATTTAGCGGTGGGGCACGAGCAGTACTTC
CASSYLAVGHEQYF
>TRBV7-9|-|TRBJ1-1|once
TGTGCCAGCAGCTTAGGGACAGTCGATGCGGCTTTCTTT
CASSLGTVDAAFF
>TRBV19|-|TRBJ2-3|-
TGTGCCAGTAGTAGTGGACAGCTCACAGATACGCAGTATTTT
CASSSGQLTDTQYF
>TRBV19|-|TRBJ2-3|-
TGTGCCAGTAGTCGACGGGATGATACGCAGTATTTT
CASSRRDDTQYF
>TRBV2|-|TRBJ2-1|-
TGTGCCAGCAGTGTGCGAGAGAATGAGCAGTTCTTC
CASSVRENEQFF
>TRBV29-1|-|TRBJ2-3|once
TGCAGCGTTGAAACTAGCACAGATACGCAGTATTTT
CSVETSTDTQYF
>TRBV11-3|TRBD2|TRBJ2-3|-
TGTGCCAGCAGCTTTGGTCTAGCGGGACCCACAGATACGCAGTATTTT
CASSFGLAGPTDTQYF
>TRBV7-3|TRBD1|TRBJ2-7|-
TGTGCCAGCAGCCAGGGGGTGGGTTTCTCCTACGAGCAGTACTTC
CASSQGVGFSYEQYF
>TRBV5-1|-|TRBJ1-1|-
TGCGCCAGCAGCTCAAGCCGGACGGGAAACACTGAAGCTTTCTTT
CASSSSRTGNTEAFF
>TRBV4-3|TRBD1|TRBJ2-2|-
TGCGCCAGCAGCCAATTAAGGGGGCTGGACACCGGGGAGCTGTTTTTT
CASSQLRGLDTGELFF